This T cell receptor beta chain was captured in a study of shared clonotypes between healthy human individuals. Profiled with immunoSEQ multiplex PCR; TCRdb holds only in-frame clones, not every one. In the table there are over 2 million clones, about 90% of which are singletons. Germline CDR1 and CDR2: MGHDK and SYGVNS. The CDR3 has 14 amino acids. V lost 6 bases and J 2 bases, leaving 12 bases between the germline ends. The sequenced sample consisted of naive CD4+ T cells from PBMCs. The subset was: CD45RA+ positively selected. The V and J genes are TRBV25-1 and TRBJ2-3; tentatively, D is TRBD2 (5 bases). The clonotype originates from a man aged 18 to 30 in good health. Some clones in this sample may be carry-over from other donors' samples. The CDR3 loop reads CASSAGLNTDTQYF. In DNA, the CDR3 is TGTGCCAGCAGCGCTGGACTTAACACAGATACGCAGTATTTT.